Given below is one TCR beta chain in context. This record comes from a study of blood T cell repertoires in COVID-19. Study information: The samples span acute and convalescent COVID-19 from the United States, Italy and Spain. The analysed material was cDNA or gDNA that came from T cells, B-cell-depleted T cells, or PBMCs.

Germline CDR1 is SGHNT and CDR2 is YYREEE (reference sequence). The CDR3 consists of 13 residues. The V and J ends lost 6 bases and 7 bases respectively, with 16 bases between them. Methods used by the authors: Reference gene primer amplification in the assay estimated nucleated cell counts. The data were produced by immunoSEQ multiplex PCR, yet TCRdb's version contains in-frame clones alone and is incomplete. From that table come the V and J calls and clone size; the DNA was used to work out D and trimming. The table lists around 140,000 clones, roughly 80% of them singletons. This TCR was recovered from a human donor in a cohort sampled during active COVID-19. Material for sequencing was peripheral blood. The J gene is TRBJ1-1, the V gene TRBV5-4; D possibly corresponds to TRBD1 (5 bases). This chain's CDR3 is CASTTEGRGEAFF. The CDR3 nucleotides read TGTGCCAGCACCACTGAGGGGCGGGGTGAAGCTTTCTTT. The entire variable domain, with the rest obtained from reference TRBV5-4 and TRBJ1-1, is as follows: ETGVTQSPTHLIKTRGQQVTLRCSSQSGHNTVSWYQQALGQGPQFIFQYYREEENGRGNFPPRFSGLQFPNYSSELNVNALELDDSALYLCASTTEGRGEAFFGQGTRLTVV.